This TCR beta chain comes out of a study of CD8 T cells in ankylosing spondylitis. Study conclusions and caveats: Earlier reports found some motif variants in synovial fluid and blood in reactive arthritis. Seemingly characteristic of ankylosing spondylitis blood was a TCR beta motif consisting of eight highly homologous variants. Disease-associated clones were reportedly significantly overrepresented in matched ankylosing spondylitis synovial fluid. Disease-linked clones bore a CD8+ phenotype and were relatively rare in peripheral blood.

In making TCR beta libraries, quantitative 5'-RACE with molecular barcodes was used. TCRdb fed the 5' RACE reads into MiXCR, producing one record per CDR3 protein. The sample holds 500,000 to 650,000 distinct CDR3 sequences, 5.3% seen once. V dropped 5 bases and J dropped 3; count of bases not matched to a gene: 8. CDR3 size: 16 residues. Germline assignment: CDR1 DFQATT and CDR2 SNEGSKA (reference sequence). This clonotype was detected only a few times. The antigen is unknown. The sample was blood, either unsorted or a sorted T cell fraction (not recorded which). The sequence came from a male donor with ankylosing spondylitis. The rearrangement links TRBV20-1 to TRBJ2-3; 13 bases map to TRBD2. The CDR3 sequence: CSALPGTSGTTDTQYF. The DNA for the CDR3 is TGCAGTGCTCTCCCCGGGACTAGCGGGACGACAGATACGCAGTATTTT.